These T cell receptor beta chains were read from a single sample in a study of identical twins. A single record per CDR3 protein comes from TCRdb applying MiXCR to the 5' RACE reads. This table has fewer than 650,000 distinct CDR3 sequences, just over 7% appearing once. These data were also reused for a study on yellow fever vaccine responses in identical twins.

The sample taken for sequencing was PBMCs. The origin of the receptors is a woman under 30 in good health. The conserved cysteine and the conserved F or W are not part of the CDR3 here.

V	J	CDR3
TRBV3-1	TRBJ2-7	ASSPGRVEGGYEQY
TRBV7-9	TRBJ2-1	ASSLAGLAYNEQF
TRBV27	TRBJ2-3	ASSLGVADTDTQY
TRBV14	TRBJ1-1	ASSGQLNTEAF
TRBV28	TRBJ1-5	AATGGSNQPQH
TRBV7-2	TRBJ2-3	ASSNYLAGVDTQY
TRBV4-1	TRBJ2-7	ASSQDVAGGVGSGAYEQY
TRBV11-2	TRBJ1-2	ASSLGRTSGYT
TRBV7-9	TRBJ2-5	ASSPGTQY
TRBV20-1	TRBJ2-7	SAKPLTGFSSYEQY
TRBV4-2	TRBJ2-7	ASSPLTSGSDEQY
TRBV7-9	TRBJ2-2	ASSRTGGITGELF
TRBV10-3	TRBJ2-2	AIRGTGESGELF
TRBV15	TRBJ1-1	ATSRDSGGRTEAF
TRBV7-2	TRBJ2-7	ASSTDRGWGYEQY
TRBV14	TRBJ2-2	ASSQGRTISNTGELF
TRBV7-8	TRBJ1-1	ASSLVVPNTEAF
TRBV12-3/TRBV12-4	TRBJ2-1	ASTTRMFDNEQF
TRBV20-1	TRBJ1-5	SASYRANQPQH
TRBV20-1	TRBJ2-7	SAPERADLGEQY
TRBV10-3	TRBJ2-3	AIRTSSGSTDTQY
TRBV29-1	TRBJ2-3	SVEVALTTDTQY
TRBV20-1	TRBJ1-6	SAIGGSASPLH
TRBV20-1	TRBJ2-7	SAHRDYSYEQY
TRBV10-3	TRBJ2-3	AISGQLDTDTQY
TRBV7-2	TRBJ2-3	ASSFAFGDTQY
TRBV5-1	TRBJ2-1	ASSLPRDPRNEQF
TRBV7-9	TRBJ2-2	ASSPWVASTGELF
TRBV12-3/TRBV12-4	TRBJ2-5	ASSGVAGETQY
TRBV3-1	TRBJ2-2	ASSPRRKREDTGELF
TRBV20-1	TRBJ2-7	SAGQYEQY
TRBV20-1	TRBJ2-1	SASSWTSGGNEQF
TRBV24-1	TRBJ2-3	ATRAGGTTSTDTQY
TRBV7-9	TRBJ2-1	AITQWDEQF
TRBV5-6	TRBJ1-1	ASNLGPGGLNTEAF
TRBV6-2/TRBV6-3	TRBJ2-4	ASETSGIWNIQY
TRBV7-2	TRBJ2-2	ASSLRLAGGPNLVTGELF
TRBV10-3	TRBJ2-5	AISGGLSQETQY
TRBV11-3	TRBJ2-1	ASSEGGGLSNEQF
TRBV6-5	TRBJ2-5	ASSSRRGTSGGFETQY
TRBV2	TRBJ2-7	ASSEQNGYEQY
TRBV5-1	TRBJ2-5	ASSRGTGGWQETQY
TRBV9	TRBJ2-2	ASRVGQGGPGELF
TRBV6-1	TRBJ2-3	ASSERGFTDTQY
TRBV24-1	TRBJ1-6	ATSDTGNSPLH
TRBV7-6	TRBJ2-1	ASSSQGAEEQF
TRBV28	TRBJ2-5	ASSPNGSGAETQY
TRBV7-2	TRBJ2-1	ASSISRMYEQF
TRBV7-6	TRBJ2-5	ASSLGRVGRAPETQY
TRBV20-1	TRBJ2-7	SASFGGSGAGREQY
TRBV20-1	TRBJ1-6	SATTGGQYNSPLH
TRBV3-1	TRBJ2-7	ASSQDQAGSYEQY
TRBV29-1	TRBJ1-2	SVSPSGNSDGYT
TRBV3-1	TRBJ2-6	ASSQEFSGANVLT
TRBV6-5	TRBJ2-2	ASSYSDQGGGGELF
TRBV6-5	TRBJ2-7	ASSSSPTSRYEQY
TRBV12-3/TRBV12-4	TRBJ2-2	ASSSGLWNTGELF